The 19 T cell receptor beta chains below all came from one sample that was sequenced in a study of PD-1 blockade in mismatch repair-deficient tumors. The repertoire was sequenced with immunoSEQ multiplex PCR; TCRdb's copy has only in-frame clones and lacks some. The sample holds approximately 50,000 clones, more than 75% seen once. The sequences come from peripheral blood, collected 4 weeks after starting pembrolizumab. The receptor set was obtained from an adult with mismatch repair-deficient cancer.

The chain carries TRBV7-2 and TRBJ2-7, with D perhaps matching TRBD2 (6 bases). Germline-derived CDR1 and CDR2 are SGHTA and FQGNSA. V was shortened by 1 base and J by 0 bases, with 10 bases between the two germline ends. This CDR3 comprises 15 residues. The CDR3 sequence: CASSLDRGSSYEQYF. The CDR3 coding sequence is TGTGCCAGCAGCTTAGACCGGGGGAGCTCCTACGAGCAGTACTTC.

The CDR3 bases are TGTGCCAGCAGCCTCGGACGGGAGAACACTGAAGCTTTCTTT. Its translation: CASSLGRENTEAFF. J is TRBJ1-1 and V is TRBV7-9, with unresolved D. This CDR3 has 14 residues. V lost 5 bases to trimming and J lost 1 base, with 11 bases between them. Germline V gives CDR1 SEHNR, CDR2 FQNEAQ (reference sequence).

The chain recombines TRBV9 with TRBJ2-3; tentatively, D is TRBD1 or TRBD2 (6 bases each). V was clipped by 2 bases and J by 3 bases, with 13 bases between them. The germline CDR1 and CDR2 sequences are SGDLS and YYNGEE. This CDR3 has 15 residues. The CDR3 DNA is TGTGCCAGCAGCGTGGGGGGCATGTGGACAGATACGCAGTATTTT. Protein sequence: CASSVGGMWTDTQYF.

The J gene is TRBJ2-1, the V gene TRBV11-3, with D unresolved. CDR3 length equals 14 residues. Trimming left V 0 bases short and J 7 bases short, with 10 bases between. Germline-derived CDR1 and CDR2 are SGHNT and YENEEA. CDR3 sequence: CASSLDSHGNEQFF. The CDR3 DNA sequence: TGTGCCAGCAGCTTAGATTCTCATGGAAATGAGCAGTTCTTC.

This clone was seen only a few times. The chain has TRBV19 and TRBJ1-5, with 8 bases lining up with TRBD1. J gave up 3 bases and V 6 bases, and 7 bases lay outside the gene matches. The CDR3 consists of 15 residues. Germline assignment: CDR1 LNHDA and CDR2 SQIVND (reference sequence). The CDR3 sequence is CASRQGETYNQPQHF. CDR3 DNA: TGTGCCAGTAGACAGGGGGAAACCTACAATCAGCCCCAGCATTTT.

This clone was detected only a few times. V gene TRBV7-8 combines with J gene TRBJ1-1; the D gene is possibly TRBD1 (5 bases). The V end was cut by 2 bases, the J end by 1 base, with 11 bases between. The germline gives CDR1 SGHVS, CDR2 FQNEAQ. The CDR3 is 15 residues long. CDR3 nucleotide sequence: TGTGCCAGCAGCTTAAGAGGGACCCGGAACACTGAAGCTTTCTTT. Its protein is CASSLRGTRNTEAFF. The full variable domain, completed using reference TRBV7-8 and TRBJ1-1, is GAGVSQSPRYKVAKRGQDVALRCDPISGHVSLFWYQQALGQGPEFLTYFQNEAQLDKSGLPSDRFFAERPEGSVSTLKIQRTQQEDSAVYLCASSLRGTRNTEAFFGQGTRLTVV.

This clone was recorded once. The rearrangement links TRBV15 to TRBJ2-4; no definite D call. From germline, CDR1 is LNHNV and CDR2 YYDKDF (reference sequence). The CDR3 is 12 residues long. V was clipped by 4 bases and J by 6 bases, with 7 bases between them. CDR3 DNA: TGTGCCACCAGCACCAAGGCAAACATTCAGTACTTC. Amino acids: CATSTKANIQYF. Full variable domain (remainder filled in from reference TRBV15 and TRBJ2-4): DAMVIQNPRYQVTQFGKPVTLSCSQTLNHNVMYWYQQKSSQAPKLLFHYYDKDFNNEADTPDNFQSRRPNTSFCFLDIRSPGLGDTAMYLCATSTKANIQYFGAGTRLSVL.

CDR3 protein: CSVEPAGISTDTQYF. The CDR3 DNA reads TGCAGCGTTGAACCAGCGGGAATAAGCACAGATACGCAGTATTTT. The chain employs TRBV29-1 and TRBJ2-3; 7 nucleotides line up with TRBD2. The CDR3 has 15 amino acids. Germline CDR1 is SQVTM and CDR2 is ANQGSEA. V was clipped by 2 bases and J by 0 bases; unmatched bases: 5.

V and J are TRBV5-5 and TRBJ2-7; D may be TRBD1 (6 bases). The CDR3 runs 13 residues. Deletions cut 4 bases from V and 1 base from J, with 9 bases between. Germline values: CDR1 SGHKS, CDR2 YYEKEE (reference sequence). The DNA for the CDR3 is TGTGCCAGCAGCGCGGACAGTTCCTACGAGCAGTACTTC. This codes for CASSADSSYEQYF. Combining the CDR3 with reference TRBV5-5 and TRBJ2-7 gives the whole variable domain DAGVTQSPTHLIKTRGQQVTLRCSPISGHKSVSWYQQVLGQGPQFIFQYYEKEERGRGNFPDRFSARQFPNYSSELNVNALLLGDSALYLCASSADSSYEQYFGPGTRLTVT.

V usage is TRBV11-2 and J usage is TRBJ2-3; D is perhaps TRBD1 or TRBD2 (5 bases each). The germline V gene has CDR1 SGHAT and CDR2 FQNNGV. Trimming took off 1 base at V and 6 bases at J, with 20 bases between the two ends. CDR3 length equals 17 residues. The DNA for the CDR3 is TGTGCCAGCAGCTTAGGGGGGAGTCCGACTTCGCCGGATACGCAGTATTTT. This encodes CASSLGGSPTSPDTQYF.

J is TRBJ2-1 and V is TRBV4-1, with D maybe TRBD2 (5 bases). V was pared by 0 bases and J by 7 bases, with 13 bases between. The germline CDR1 and CDR2 sequences are MGHRA and YSYEKL. The length of the CDR3 is 15 residues. The CDR3 sequence: CASSQESSRLNEQFF. The CDR3 DNA sequence: TGCGCCAGCAGCCAAGAGTCTAGCCGATTGAATGAGCAGTTCTTC.

The chain has TRBV2 and TRBJ1-3; D ambiguous. CDR1 SNHLY and CDR2 FYNNEI come from the germline V gene. The V and J ends lost 2 bases and 4 bases respectively, with 3 bases between them. This CDR3 has 12 amino acids. The CDR3 sequence is CASSERGNTIYF. The CDR3 DNA is TGTGCCAGCAGTGAAAGAGGAAACACCATATATTTT.

This clone was observed a handful of times. The chain employs TRBV15 and TRBJ1-4; TRBD1 is a possible D gene (5 bases). The CDR3 runs 15 residues. Germline V gene sequence: CDR1 LNHNV, CDR2 YYDKDF (reference sequence). Trimming shortened V by 0 bases and J by 12 bases, and 17 bases separated the two germline ends. The CDR3 is CATSRDGRDVGELFF. CDR3 in DNA: TGTGCCACCAGCAGAGACGGAAGGGACGTCGGGGAACTGTTTTTT.

This chain uses TRBV5-1 with TRBJ1-2; possibly TRBD1 for D (6 bases). Germline V gene data show CDR1 as SGHRS and CDR2 as YFSETQ. The CDR3 is 15 residues long. V was shortened by 6 bases and J by 6 bases, with 21 bases between the two germline ends. CDR3 sequence reads: CASTKGGAGTDGYTF. CDR3 nucleotides: TGCGCCAGCACGAAGGGGGGCGCGGGAACGGATGGCTACACCTTC.

The chain employs TRBV2 and TRBJ1-4, with no clear D. Germline V lookup: CDR1 SNHLY, CDR2 FYNNEI. The CDR3 has 16 amino acids. Trimming removed 7 bases from V and 2 bases from J, with 17 bases in between. The CDR3 loop is CASIGEGGATNEKLFF. CDR3 nucleotides: TGTGCCAGCATCGGGGAGGGTGGTGCCACTAATGAAAAACTGTTTTTT.

In its sample, this clone was seen a few times. J is TRBJ2-2 and V is TRBV19, with D perhaps TRBD2 (7 bases). The V end was cut by 6 bases, the J end by 4 bases, with 15 bases between. The germline gives CDR1 LNHDA, CDR2 SQIVND (reference sequence). CDR3 length equals 15 residues. The CDR3 region is CASRRGEGRTGELFF. The CDR3, as DNA: TGTGCCAGTAGGAGGGGGGAGGGCCGCACCGGGGAGCTGTTTTTT.

The gene calls are TRBV11-2 and TRBJ2-1; the match to TRBD2 covers 13 bases. CDR1 SGHAT and CDR2 FQNNGV come from the germline V gene. V trimming: 1 base; J trimming: 0 bases; junction bases outside the gene matches: 0. This CDR3 has 17 residues. DNA for the CDR3: TGTGCCAGCAGCTTAGGGACTAGCGGGAGCTCCTACAATGAGCAGTTCTTC. It codes for CASSLGTSGSSYNEQFF.

The chain is built from TRBV6-5 and TRBJ2-7; 8 nucleotides match TRBD2. Trimming took 4 bases from V and 3 from J; bases not matched to a gene: 8. CDR1 MNHEY and CDR2 SVGAGI come from the germline V gene. This CDR3 contains 15 residues. CDR3: CASSSPREGRYEQYF. DNA of the CDR3: TGTGCCAGCAGTTCTCCTCGGGAGGGCCGCTACGAGCAGTACTTC.

This chain connects TRBV5-4 to TRBJ1-3; a weak D match, TRBD1 (6 bases). CDR1 SGHNT and CDR2 YYREEE come from the germline V gene (reference sequence). V lost 0 bases to trimming and J lost 4 bases, with 17 bases between them. The CDR3 totals 17 residues. CDR3 loop: CASSLEGGARAGNTIYF. CDR3 bases: TGTGCCAGCAGCTTGGAGGGGGGAGCCAGGGCCGGAAACACCATATATTTT.